The entry below describes one T cell receptor beta chain. What it recognizes is unknown. Caucasian, healthy and from Russia, the donors were aged between 6 and 90. Next came a second PCR, run for roughly 7 to 12 cycles, which used a sample-barcoded 5' primer along with a J-beta primer mix. TCRdb used MiXCR to reprocess the 5' RACE reads, holding one entry per CDR3 protein. The data show about 1.1 million distinct CDR3 sequences, 35% to 40% seen once. Per the germline V gene, CDR1 is MNHEY and CDR2 is SVGEGT. Germline trimming cut 0 bases from V and 5 bases from J; bases unmatched to any gene: 7. This CDR3 contains 16 residues. These data come from a study of blood T cells in healthy people across ages. Study outcomes and limitations: Naive T cell percentage showed a strong correlation with the diversity of TCR beta. There was no known CMV status for donors, so expanded clonotype changes were possibly confounded.

Sequenced input: blood. This chain joins TRBV6-2 or TRBV6-3 and TRBJ2-5; 9 bases are shared with TRBD1. The TCR comes from a man aged 18-30 years in good health. The CDR3 is CASSYSNRGQRETQYF. The CDR3 DNA sequence: TGTGCCAGCAGTTACTCCAACAGGGGGCAACGGGAGACCCAGTACTTC.